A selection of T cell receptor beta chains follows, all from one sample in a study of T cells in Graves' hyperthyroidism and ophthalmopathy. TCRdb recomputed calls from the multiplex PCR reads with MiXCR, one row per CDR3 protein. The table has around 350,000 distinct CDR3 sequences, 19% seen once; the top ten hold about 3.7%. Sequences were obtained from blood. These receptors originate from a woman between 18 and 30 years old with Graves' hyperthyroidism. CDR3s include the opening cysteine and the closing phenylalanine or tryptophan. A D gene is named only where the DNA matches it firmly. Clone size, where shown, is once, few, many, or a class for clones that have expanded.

CDR3 protein: CASSRGQDDGYTF
CDR3 DNA: TGTGCCAGCAGTCGAGGACAGGACGATGGCTACACCTTC
J gene: TRBJ1-2
V gene: TRBV28
D gene: TRBD1
clone size: -

CDR3 protein: CASSLWGNGELFF
CDR3 DNA: TGTGCCAGCAGTTTATGGGGGAACGGGGAGCTGTTTTTT
J gene: TRBJ2-2
V gene: TRBV12-3/TRBV12-4
D gene: -
clone size: -

CDR3 protein: CASSSFRGGETQYF
CDR3 DNA: TGTGCCAGCAGTTCCTTCCGAGGGGGAGAGACCCAGTACTTC
J gene: TRBJ2-5
V gene: TRBV28
D gene: -
clone size: many

CDR3 protein: CSARSPDRGTSYEQYF
CDR3 DNA: TGCAGTGCTAGATCACCAGACAGGGGGACCTCCTACGAGCAGTACTTC
J gene: TRBJ2-7
V gene: TRBV20-1
D gene: TRBD1
clone size: few

CDR3 protein: CATSDQGAGGELFF
CDR3 DNA: TGTGCCACCAGTGATCAGGGGGCCGGCGGGGAGCTGTTTTTT
J gene: TRBJ2-2
V gene: TRBV24-1
D gene: TRBD1
clone size: many

CDR3 protein: CASSEWSSYEQYF
CDR3 DNA: TGTGCCAGCAGTGAGTGGTCATCCTACGAGCAGTACTTC
J gene: TRBJ2-7
V gene: TRBV6-1
D gene: -
clone size: many

CDR3 protein: CASSPSSAWYGYTF
CDR3 DNA: TGTGCCAGTAGCCCTTCTTCGGCCTGGTATGGCTACACCTTC
J gene: TRBJ1-2
V gene: TRBV19
D gene: -
clone size: many

CDR3 protein: CASSYSTGIGELFF
CDR3 DNA: TGTGCCAGCAGTTACTCGACAGGGATCGGGGAGCTGTTTTTT
J gene: TRBJ2-2
V gene: TRBV6-5
D gene: TRBD1
clone size: many

CDR3 protein: CASSPGLPNQPQHF
CDR3 DNA: TGTGCCAGCAGTCCGGGACTGCCTAATCAGCCCCAGCATTTT
J gene: TRBJ1-5
V gene: TRBV2
D gene: -
clone size: -

CDR3 protein: CASSAGSGELFF
CDR3 DNA: TGCGCCAGCTCGGCGGGCAGCGGGGAGCTGTTTTTT
J gene: TRBJ2-2
V gene: TRBV5-1
D gene: -
clone size: many

CDR3 protein: CAGGHPQETQYF
CDR3 DNA: TGTGCCGGGGGACACCCCCAAGAGACCCAGTACTTC
J gene: TRBJ2-5
V gene: TRBV2
D gene: -
clone size: many

CDR3 protein: CASSFISQGDQYF
CDR3 DNA: TGCGCCAGCAGCTTCATTTCCCAGGGCGATCAGTACTTC
J gene: TRBJ2-7
V gene: TRBV5-1
D gene: -
clone size: few

CDR3 protein: CASVPSTGTVQETQYF
CDR3 DNA: TGTGCCAGCGTCCCCTCCACCGGGACAGTCCAAGAGACCCAGTACTTC
J gene: TRBJ2-5
V gene: TRBV12-3/TRBV12-4
D gene: TRBD1
clone size: -

CDR3 protein: CASSPTLVPYEQYF
CDR3 DNA: TGTGCCAGCAGCCCAACCCTCGTCCCCTACGAGCAGTACTTC
J gene: TRBJ2-7
V gene: TRBV6-1
D gene: -
clone size: -

CDR3 protein: CASSPPSGYYGYTF
CDR3 DNA: TGTGCCAGTAGTCCCCCGAGTGGGTACTATGGCTACACCTTC
J gene: TRBJ1-2
V gene: TRBV19
D gene: -
clone size: many

CDR3 protein: CASSPNRAGTGSRYGYTF
CDR3 DNA: TGTGCCAGCAGCCCGAACAGGGCCGGGACAGGGAGCCGCTATGGCTACACCTTC
J gene: TRBJ1-2
V gene: TRBV12-3/TRBV12-4
D gene: TRBD1
clone size: many

CDR3 protein: CSARELARNGLRGNEQFF
CDR3 DNA: TGCAGTGCTAGAGAACTAGCTCGCAATGGCCTACGGGGGAATGAGCAGTTCTTC
J gene: TRBJ2-1
V gene: TRBV20-1
D gene: -
clone size: -

CDR3 protein: CASSSRRTGAHYGYTF
CDR3 DNA: TGTGCCAGCAGCTCCAGAAGGACGGGCGCCCACTATGGCTACACCTTC
J gene: TRBJ1-2
V gene: TRBV11-1
D gene: -
clone size: many

CDR3 protein: CASSALNRDRGGEQYF
CDR3 DNA: TGCGCCAGCAGCGCCTTAAACCGGGACAGAGGTGGCGAGCAGTACTTC
J gene: TRBJ2-7
V gene: TRBV5-1
D gene: TRBD1
clone size: many

CDR3 protein: CASTLSSGLRPQHF
CDR3 DNA: TGTGCCAGCACCTTAAGTTCCGGTCTGAGGCCCCAGCATTTT
J gene: TRBJ1-5
V gene: TRBV6-1
D gene: -
clone size: many

CDR3 protein: CASSPGTGITYYGYTF
CDR3 DNA: TGTGCCAGCAGCCCCGGGACAGGGATCACCTACTATGGCTACACCTTC
J gene: TRBJ1-2
V gene: TRBV6-1
D gene: TRBD1
clone size: -

CDR3 protein: CASSLRVSNTEAFF
CDR3 DNA: TGTGCCAGCAGCCTCAGGGTTTCAAACACTGAAGCTTTCTTT
J gene: TRBJ1-1
V gene: TRBV7-2
D gene: -
clone size: many

CDR3 protein: CASRQRAESGYTF
CDR3 DNA: TGTGCCAGCAGGCAAAGGGCAGAATCTGGCTACACCTTC
J gene: TRBJ1-2
V gene: TRBV27
D gene: -
clone size: many

CDR3 protein: CASSITTKGGETQYF
CDR3 DNA: TGTGCCAGTAGTATAACAACGAAGGGAGGAGAGACCCAGTACTTC
J gene: TRBJ2-5
V gene: TRBV19
D gene: -
clone size: -

CDR3 protein: CSVTPGGESRTEAFF
CDR3 DNA: TGCAGCGTCACCCCAGGGGGAGAGAGTCGGACTGAAGCTTTCTTT
J gene: TRBJ1-1
V gene: TRBV29-1
D gene: TRBD1
clone size: many

CDR3 protein: CASVDSASTDTQYF
CDR3 DNA: TGTGCCAGTGTCGACAGTGCTAGCACAGATACGCAGTATTTT
J gene: TRBJ2-3
V gene: TRBV12-3/TRBV12-4
D gene: -
clone size: many

CDR3 protein: CASSITGVENTEAFF
CDR3 DNA: TGTGCCAGCAGCATAACAGGGGTTGAAAACACTGAAGCTTTCTTT
J gene: TRBJ1-1
V gene: TRBV7-9
D gene: TRBD1
clone size: many

CDR3 protein: CASLGGQFSGANVLTF
CDR3 DNA: TGTGCCAGTTTGGGGGGACAGTTCTCTGGGGCCAACGTCCTGACTTTC
J gene: TRBJ2-6
V gene: TRBV28
D gene: -
clone size: -